The T cell receptor (beta chain) described here comes from a study of control samples from healthy donors and cancer patients. There are 15 residues in the CDR3. Germline loops: CDR1 LGHDT, CDR2 YNNKEL (reference sequence). Trimming took off 4 bases at V and 0 bases at J, with 12 bases between the two ends. Some clones are missing from TCRdb's copy, which holds only in-frame ones; the method was immunoSEQ multiplex PCR. The sample holds about 110,000 clones, approximately 90% seen once. This sequence joins TRBV3-1 (or the pseudogene TRBV3-2) and TRBJ1-1; D gene uncertain. Sequencing was done on a sample of blood. The sequence derives from a human donor in good health. The donor label of this sample is uncertain. CDR3 sequence: CASSPRIFMNTEAFF. The CDR3 region has the DNA TGTGCCAGCAGCCCTAGGATCTTCATGAACACTGAAGCTTTCTTT.